The 30 T cell receptor beta chains given below trace back to one sample, sequenced in a study of identical twins. Using its own MiXCR run on the 5' RACE reads, TCRdb lists one record per CDR3 protein. The table shows a few hundred thousand distinct CDR3 sequences, with roughly an eighth occurring only once. These sequences were also reported in another study, on yellow fever vaccine responses in identical twins.

Sequencing was carried out using CD4+ T cells sorted from blood. The receptor set was obtained from a woman under 30 in good health.

The chain employs TRBV6-5 and TRBJ2-1, with D possibly being TRBD1 (6 bases). Trimming took 4 bases from V and 4 from J, leaving 14 bases between them. The germline gives CDR1 MNHEY, CDR2 SVGAGI. CDR3 length: 15 residues. The CDR3 is CASSWTVPPYNEQFF. In nucleotides, the CDR3 is TGTGCCAGCAGTTGGACAGTGCCTCCATACAATGAGCAGTTCTTC.

This clonotype was observed a handful of times. The rearrangement uses TRBV6-2 or TRBV6-3 and TRBJ2-5; TRBD2 is a possible D gene (6 bases). The CDR3 loop spans 14 amino acids. The V and J ends lost 8 bases and 2 bases respectively, with 15 bases between them. CDR1 MNHEY and CDR2 SVGEGT come from the germline V gene. CDR3 DNA: TGTGCCAGCCGGGCGGGCGGGAAACAAGAGACCCAGTACTTC. Its translation is CASRAGGKQETQYF.

With respect to this clonotype: This may stem from a read error, because a much larger clone lies one nucleotide away. The chain is built from TRBV6-2 or TRBV6-3 and TRBJ1-6; D is undetermined. CDR3 length equals 14 residues. Germline V gives CDR1 MNHEY, CDR2 SVGEGT. V lost 0 bases and J lost 8, with 8 bases in between. CDR3 in amino acids: CASSYSPRYSPLHF. The CDR3 DNA reads TGTGCCAGCAGTTACTCTCCGCGGTATTCACCCCTCCACTTT.

This chain links TRBV19 with TRBJ2-3; D unclear. Germline V gene data show CDR1 as LNHDA and CDR2 as SQIVND (reference sequence). There are 13 residues in the CDR3. The V end was cut by 4 bases, the J end by 1 base, with 6 bases between. The CDR3 DNA sequence: TGTGCCAGTAGTACGTTCGGCACAGATACGCAGTATTTT. Translation gives CASSTFGTDTQYF.

This clonotype was seen at least ten times. The rearrangement uses TRBV3-1 and TRBJ2-3, with 7 bases identical to TRBD2. V lost 5 bases to trimming and J lost 3 bases; unmatched junction nucleotides: 5. Per the germline V gene, CDR1 is LGHDT and CDR2 is YNNKEL (reference sequence). This CDR3 contains 14 residues. The CDR3 here is CASSNSRGTDTQYF. The CDR3 DNA sequence: TGTGCCAGCAGCAACTCGCGGGGGACAGATACGCAGTATTTT.

This clonotype has a count of ten or more. The J gene is TRBJ2-2, the V gene TRBV28; D unresolved. Germline V gene data show CDR1 as MDHEN and CDR2 as SYDVKM. Between the trimmed V and J ends, which lost 2 bases and 6 bases, there was a span of 4 bases. This CDR3 has 12 amino acids. In nucleotides, the CDR3 is TGTGCCAGCAGTTTACGGGCCGGGGAGCTGTTTTTT. Translation gives CASSLRAGELFF.

In its sample, this clonotype was seen many times. The genes are TRBV5-1 and TRBJ2-7, with TRBD2 identical over 9 bases. Looked up from germline, CDR1 is SGHRS and CDR2 is YFSETQ. V was clipped by 0 bases and J by 3 bases; unmatched bases: 7. CDR3 length equals 16 residues. The CDR3 region is CASSLGPIAGVYEQYF. CDR3 bases: TGCGCCAGCAGCTTGGGCCCTATAGCGGGAGTCTACGAGCAGTACTTC.

This clonotype appeared a few times. V usage is TRBV6-1 and J usage is TRBJ2-7, with unresolved D. The CDR3 is made up of 13 amino acids. With 7 bases removed from V and 6 bases from J, the gap between germline ends came to 16 bases. Per the germline V gene, CDR1 is MNHNS and CDR2 is SASEGT. CDR3 nucleotide sequence: TGTGCCAGCAACCCCGTCCTACTCGGCGAGCAGTACTTC. It translates to CASNPVLLGEQYF.

This clonotype has at least ten counts. This rearrangement joins TRBV5-1 to TRBJ2-3; 8 bases agree with TRBD1. Germline loops: CDR1 SGHRS, CDR2 YFSETQ. J was trimmed by 1 base and V by 4 bases; bases with no gene match: 5. This CDR3 contains 15 residues. The CDR3 nucleotides read TGCGCCAGCAGCCCGGACAGGGTCGGCACAGATACGCAGTATTTT. This codes for CASSPDRVGTDTQYF. Supplemented by reference TRBV5-1 and TRBJ2-3, the full variable domain reads KAGVTQTPRYLIKTRGQQVTLSCSPISGHRSVSWYQQTPGQGLQFLFEYFSETQRNKGNFPGRFSGRQFSNSRSEMNVSTLELGDSALYLCASSPDRVGTDTQYFGPGTRLTVL.

The genes are TRBV6-1 and TRBJ2-2; tentatively, D is TRBD1 or TRBD2 (6 bases each). CDR1 is MNHNS and CDR2 is SASEGT in the germline V gene. The CDR3 length is 15 residues. The V gene lost 11 bases and the J gene lost 6 bases, with 22 bases spanning the gap. The CDR3 sequence: CAARRGQVLSGELFF. For the CDR3, the DNA is TGTGCCGCCCGACGGGGGCAGGTCCTCTCCGGGGAGCTGTTTTTT.

There are a few counts of this clonotype. The V call is TRBV29-1, the J call TRBJ2-5; D not certain. Germline CDR1 reads SQVTM; CDR2 reads ANQGSEA. Trimming stripped 4 bases from V and 1 base from J, with 7 bases between. The CDR3 extends over 12 amino acids. The CDR3 coding sequence is TGCAGCGTTGGAGGCGGCCAAGAGACCCAGTACTTC. Residues: CSVGGGQETQYF.

Details on this clonotype: The junction and the germline gene differ at one end; a read error may be behind it. The chain combines TRBV28 with TRBJ2-5; TRBD1 matches 10 bases. The germline CDR1 and CDR2 sequences are MDHEN and SYDVKM. The CDR3 has 17 residues. The CDR3 DNA is TGTGCCGGCAGACCTGGACAGGGGGAAGCGGCGCAAGAGACCCAGTACTTC. Encoded protein: CAGRPGQGEAAQETQYF.

This clonotype showed up just a few times. This rearrangement joins TRBV25-1 to TRBJ1-3; TRBD1 is a possible D gene (5 bases). Looked up from germline, CDR1 is MGHDK and CDR2 is SYGVNS. V lost 2 bases and J 0 bases, leaving 14 bases between the germline ends. This CDR3 has 17 residues. The CDR3, as DNA: TGTGCCAGCAGTGAAAGAGGGAAAGGGACCTCTGGAAACACCATATATTTT. It codes for CASSERGKGTSGNTIYF.

This clonotype was seen ten or more times. J is TRBJ2-3 and V is TRBV7-2; TRBD2 aligns across 7 bases. This CDR3 has 16 amino acids. Germline lookup yields CDR1 SGHTA and CDR2 FQGNSA. CDR3 nucleotide sequence: TGTAGCTCAAAGCTAGCGGAGACGGCGGGCACAGATACGCAGTATTTT. It encodes CSSKLAETAGTDTQYF. The variable domain in full, completed from reference TRBV7-2 and TRBJ2-3, reads GAGVSQSPSNKVTEKGKDVELRCDPISGHTALYWYRQSLGQGLEFLIYFQGNSAPDKSGLPSDRFSAERTGGSVSTLTIQRTQQEDSAVYLCSSKLAETAGTDTQYFGPGTRLTVL.

The rearrangement joins TRBV20-1 to TRBJ1-6, with 7 nucleotides matching TRBD1. The CDR3 length is 14 residues. CDR1 and CDR2 (germline): DFQATT, SNEGSKA (reference sequence). Trimming cost V 5 bases and J 7 bases; bases outside gene matches: 8. The CDR3 DNA reads as TGCAGTGCTGCAGCGGGACAGATAAATTCACCCCTCCACTTT. Its protein product is CSAAAGQINSPLHF.

The chain is built from TRBV4-1 and TRBJ2-3, with 11 bases identical to TRBD2. This CDR3 is 17 amino acids long. V lost 4 bases and J lost 6; bases outside the gene matches: 12. CDR1 is MGHRA and CDR2 is YSYEKL in the germline V gene. Here the CDR3 reads CASSLTGTSGLSDTQYF. The CDR3 DNA sequence: TGCGCCAGCAGCCTTACCGGGACTAGCGGCCTCAGCGATACGCAGTATTTT.

This clonotype has a handful of counts. V is TRBV7-9 and J is TRBJ2-7; D is possibly TRBD1 or TRBD2 (6 bases each). Germline assignment: CDR1 SEHNR and CDR2 FQNEAQ (reference sequence). V was cut by 3 bases and J by 5 bases, with 11 bases left in between. This CDR3 is 13 amino acids long. The CDR3 loop is CASSLGGWDEQYF. The DNA of the CDR3 is TGTGCCAGCAGCTTGGGGGGCTGGGACGAGCAGTACTTC.

This chain links TRBV11-2 with TRBJ2-2; D gene ambiguous. CDR1 and CDR2 (germline): SGHAT, FQNNGV. This CDR3 region has 16 residues. V dropped 1 base and J dropped 0 bases, with 9 bases sitting between them. Here the CDR3 reads CASSLGGLANTGELFF. As DNA, the CDR3 is TGTGCCAGCAGCTTAGGCGGCCTCGCGAACACCGGGGAGCTGTTTTTT.

The V call is TRBV6-2 or TRBV6-3, the J call TRBJ2-7; perhaps TRBD2 as D (6 bases). Trimming removed 2 bases from V and 1 base from J, with 18 bases in between. The CDR3 spans 17 residues. Germline V lookup: CDR1 MNHEY, CDR2 SVGEGT. The CDR3 bases are TGTGCCAGCAGTTACCTCGGACTATCCGAGAAATCCTACGAGCAGTACTTC. Translating gives CASSYLGLSEKSYEQYF.

This clonotype was picked up a small number of times. V usage is TRBV6-2 or TRBV6-3 and J usage is TRBJ2-7, with TRBD2 matching 7 bases. Germline V gives CDR1 MNHEY, CDR2 SVGEGT. V shed 2 bases and J 4 bases; nucleotides not matched to a gene: 8. The CDR3 contains 15 residues. CDR3 DNA: TGTGCCAGCAGTTACGGGGCTAGCGGAGCTTACGAGCAGTACTTC. Its translation: CASSYGASGAYEQYF.

In this sample, this clonotype turned up a few times. The rearrangement links TRBV2 to TRBJ2-5; D perhaps matches TRBD2 (6 bases). In germline, CDR1 is SNHLY, CDR2 FYNNEI. The V gene lost 6 bases and the J gene lost 1 base, with 12 bases spanning the gap. The CDR3 totals 14 residues. CDR3 coding DNA: TGTGCCAGCAGAAGACTAGGACGCCAAGAGACCCAGTACTTC. It yields the protein CASRRLGRQETQYF.

This clonotype was recorded a few times. This chain connects TRBV20-1 to TRBJ2-4, with 7 positions matching TRBD2. Germline V gives CDR1 DFQATT, CDR2 SNEGSKA (reference sequence). The J segment lost 1 base and the V segment lost 7 bases, leaving 10 bases of the junction unmatched. This CDR3 is built from 15 residues. CDR3 coding DNA: TGCAGTGTTGGGGGGGGATTTGCGGCCAAAAACATTCAGTACTTC. It yields the protein CSVGGGFAAKNIQYF.

The J gene is TRBJ2-7, the V gene TRBV11-2, with D possibly being TRBD1 or TRBD2 (5 bases each). The CDR3 totals 15 residues. Germline values: CDR1 SGHAT, CDR2 FQNNGV. With 3 bases removed from V and 0 bases from J, the gap between germline ends came to 12 bases. The CDR3 loop reads CASSLNGASSYEQYF. CDR3 DNA sequence: TGTGCCAGCAGCTTGAACGGGGCCAGCTCCTACGAGCAGTACTTC.

The chain links TRBV10-3 to TRBJ2-7, with D perhaps assigned TRBD1 or TRBD2 (5 bases each). V dropped 7 bases and J dropped 2 bases, with 15 bases sitting between them. This CDR3 region has 14 residues. Germline CDR1 ENHRY, CDR2 SYGVKD. The CDR3 sequence is CAIKQGDRAYEQYF. In DNA form, the CDR3 reads TGTGCCATCAAGCAAGGGGACCGAGCCTACGAGCAGTACTTC.

The chain joins TRBV24-1 to TRBJ1-6; TRBD1 might be the D (5 bases). V lost 4 bases to trimming and J lost 10 bases, with 13 bases between them. Per germline, CDR1 KGHDR and CDR2 SFDVKD. The CDR3 contains 14 residues. The CDR3 here is CATSDSWRGSPLHF. DNA of the CDR3: TGTGCCACCAGTGACAGCTGGAGGGGATCACCCCTCCACTTT.

This clonotype was recorded at least ten times. Here the CDR3 reads CASSLGVGGGPVTQYF. The CDR3 region has the DNA TGTGCCAGCAGCTTAGGGGTTGGGGGGGGGCCAGTTACGCAGTATTTT. The V call is TRBV7-2, the J call TRBJ2-3; D perhaps matches TRBD2 (7 bases). The V and J ends lost 1 base and 8 bases respectively, with 19 bases between them. CDR3 size: 16 residues. CDR1 is SGHTA, CDR2 FQGNSA, per germline.

At least ten counts were recorded for this clonotype. J is TRBJ2-4 and V is TRBV4-2; D call uncertain. The CDR3 has 16 amino acids. Germline CDR1 LGHNA, CDR2 YNFKEQ. Trimming removed 4 bases from V and 7 bases from J, with 20 bases in between. The CDR3 protein is CASSRVSSIRDNIQYF. The CDR3 DNA follows: TGTGCCAGCAGCCGAGTTAGTTCCATACGAGACAACATTCAGTACTTC.

V gene TRBV12-3 or TRBV12-4 combines with J gene TRBJ2-1; perhaps D is TRBD1 or TRBD2 (7 bases each). Trimming cost V 10 bases and J 4 bases, with 11 bases left between them. The CDR3 length is 12 residues. In DNA, the CDR3 is TGTGCCACCAGGGGGGGTTACAATGAGCAGTTCTTC. This codes for CATRGGYNEQFF.

This clonotype was counted a few times. The chain carries TRBV3-1 and TRBJ2-7; D gene uncertain. Germline CDR1 and CDR2: LGHDT and YNNKEL (reference sequence). The CDR3 sequence is 12 residues long. The germline V and J ends were trimmed by 0 bases and 6 bases, with 6 bases remaining between them. This CDR3 is CASSQERTEQYF. The CDR3 nucleotides are TGTGCCAGCAGCCAAGAAAGGACCGAGCAGTACTTC.

This clonotype has only a few counts. The rearrangement links TRBV18 to TRBJ2-7; 11 nucleotides line up with TRBD1. The germline CDR1 and CDR2 sequences are KGHSH and LQKENI. The length of the CDR3 is 14 residues. Trimming at V came to 3 bases and at J to 6 bases, leaving 4 bases not matched to a gene. The CDR3 DNA is TGTGCCAGCTCACCCCCGGGACAGGGGGGCGAGCAGTACTTC. As protein: CASSPPGQGGEQYF.